The entry that follows covers one T cell receptor beta chain sequence. This specimen belongs to a study of cytomegalovirus exposure and HLA in healthy donors. Researchers ran the PCR with 60 Vbeta and 13 Jbeta primers. Sequencing was performed with immunoSEQ multiplex PCR; in TCRdb, only in-frame clones are kept and a portion is missing. The profile shows around 100,000 clones, just under 80% of them singletons. CDR1 and CDR2 from the germline V gene are LNHDA and SQIVND (reference sequence). Trimming removed 0 bases at V and 6 bases at J, with 15 bases between. This CDR3 spans 16 amino acids. The chain has TRBV19 and TRBJ1-5, with a possible D match to TRBD1 (6 bases). Sequenced input: PBMCs. The receptor was derived from a man between 25 and 39 years old in good health and CMV-seronegative. The CDR3 sequence is CASSIDTGIRAQPQHF. The CDR3 nucleotides read TGTGCCAGTAGTATAGACACAGGGATTAGAGCTCAGCCCCAGCATTTT. The whole variable domain, remainder taken from reference TRBV19 and TRBJ1-5, is DGGITQSPKYLFRKEGQNVTLSCEQNLNHDAMYWYRQDPGQGLRLIYYSQIVNDFQKGDIAEGYSVSREKKESFPLTVTSAQKNPTAFYLCASSIDTGIRAQPQHFGDGTRLSIL.